What follows are 15 T cell receptor beta chains derived from one specimen sequenced in a study of T cell responses to AZD1222 COVID-19 vaccine. Profiled with immunoSEQ multiplex PCR; TCRdb holds only in-frame clones, not every one. In the table there are around 84,000 clones, nearly 90% of which are singletons. Specimen: peripheral blood, collected on day 0 of AZD1222 vaccination. The source of these receptors is an adult in good health.

The chain carries TRBV6-6 and TRBJ1-1, with D tentatively TRBD1 (6 bases). In germline, CDR1 is MNHNY, CDR2 SVGAGI (reference sequence). Trimming removed 5 bases at V and 3 bases at J, with 10 bases between. The CDR3 sequence is 13 residues long. CDR3 nucleotide sequence: TGTGCCAGCAGTACGGAGGGGGACACTGAAGCTTTCTTT. This sequence encodes CASSTEGDTEAFF.

The chain uses TRBV6-1 and TRBJ2-7, with D possibly being TRBD2 (5 bases). CDR3 size: 16 residues. Germline V gene data show CDR1 as MNHNS and CDR2 as SASEGT. V lost 3 bases and J 2 bases, leaving 17 bases between the germline ends. The CDR3 region is CASSEGSRGFPYEQYF. CDR3 DNA sequence: TGTGCCAGCAGTGAGGGGAGCAGAGGGTTTCCCTACGAGCAGTACTTC.

The chain couples TRBV4-2 to TRBJ2-3; TRBD2 aligns across 9 bases. This CDR3 contains 14 residues. The germline CDR1 and CDR2 sequences are LGHNA and YNFKEQ. V was pared by 0 bases and J by 11 bases, with 6 bases of the junction left unmatched. The CDR3 region is CASSQDRASGKQYF. The CDR3 DNA reads TGTGCCAGCAGCCAAGATAGGGCTAGCGGGAAGCAGTATTTT.

J is TRBJ2-7 and V is TRBV7-2; 8 positions match TRBD2. This CDR3 has 16 amino acids. Germline loops: CDR1 SGHTA, CDR2 FQGNSA. V was clipped by 2 bases and J by 7 bases; unmatched bases: 13. The CDR3 loop reads CASSLKSGSWGGEQYF. In nucleotides, the CDR3 is TGTGCCAGCAGCTTAAAAAGCGGGAGTTGGGGTGGAGAGCAGTACTTC.

This chain joins TRBV7-2 and TRBJ2-2, with D possibly matching TRBD2 (5 bases). The CDR3 loop spans 17 amino acids. V dropped 4 bases and J dropped 1 base, with 16 bases sitting between them. Germline loops: CDR1 SGHTA, CDR2 FQGNSA. The CDR3 is CASSSHYPSGNTGELFF. CDR3 nucleotides: TGTGCCAGCAGCTCACACTACCCAAGCGGGAACACCGGGGAGCTGTTTTTT. Combining the CDR3 with reference TRBV7-2 and TRBJ2-2 gives the whole variable domain GAGVSQSPSNKVTEKGKDVELRCDPISGHTALYWYRQSLGQGLEFLIYFQGNSAPDKSGLPSDRFSAERTGGSVSTLTIQRTQQEDSAVYLCASSSHYPSGNTGELFFGEGSRLTVL.

The chain joins TRBV6-5 to TRBJ2-4, with D perhaps TRBD1 or TRBD2 (5 bases each). V lost 6 bases to trimming and J lost 5 bases, with 11 bases between them. The germline V gene encodes CDR1 MNHEY and CDR2 SVGAGI. This CDR3 spans 13 amino acids. The CDR3 DNA follows: TGTGCCAGCAGAAGGGACGTTGAAAACATTCAGTACTTC. Its protein is CASRRDVENIQYF.

V is TRBV6-5 and J is TRBJ1-2; 9 nucleotides align to TRBD1. The V and J ends lost 4 bases and 4 bases, in that order; junction bases with no gene match: 4. The germline V gene has CDR1 MNHEY and CDR2 SVGAGI. The CDR3 runs 14 residues. The CDR3 here is CASSSDRGTYGYTF. CDR3 DNA: TGTGCCAGCAGTTCAGACAGGGGGACCTATGGCTACACCTTC.

This sequence joins TRBV23-1 and TRBJ2-2; possibly TRBD1 or TRBD2 for D (5 bases each). TRBV23-1 is annotated as an ORF whose role is uncertain. Between the trimmed V and J ends, which lost 7 bases and 5 bases, there was a span of 17 bases. There are 15 residues in the CDR3. Written as DNA, the CDR3 is TGCGCCAGCACCCTCCACCGGGGCTGTACCGGGGAGCTGTTTTTT. It is translated as CASTLHRGCTGELFF.

V usage is TRBV24-1 and J usage is TRBJ2-2, with 7 positions matching TRBD1. Germline trimming cut 5 bases from V and 6 bases from J; bases unmatched to any gene: 2. Germline loops: CDR1 KGHDR, CDR2 SFDVKD. The CDR3 sequence is 13 residues long. The CDR3 protein is CATSAQGAGELFF. CDR3 nucleotide sequence: TGTGCCACCAGTGCCCAGGGGGCCGGGGAGCTGTTTTTT.

V usage is TRBV3-1 (or the pseudogene TRBV3-2) and J usage is TRBJ2-3, with 9 bases that match TRBD1. Trimming took 1 base from V and 8 from J; bases not matched to a gene: 13. The CDR3 spans 17 residues. CDR1 is LGHDT, CDR2 YNNKEL, per germline (reference sequence). CDR3 bases: TGTGCCAGCAGCCAAGTTGTGGGACAGGGTAGCCAGGGTACGCAGTATTTT. Its protein product is CASSQVVGQGSQGTQYF.

The chain links TRBV12-2 to TRBJ2-1; TRBD2 is the table's D call and was not checked against the DNA. TRBV12-2 is marked as a pseudogene. The CDR3 has 17 amino acids. The CDR3 DNA is TGTGCAAGTCGCCCGATATGTAGCGGGAGGGCGGGGAATGAGCAGTTCTTC. Translated, it gives CASRPICSGRAGNEQFF.

This chain links TRBV18 with TRBJ1-1; D unresolved. V was cut by 3 bases and J by 0 bases, with 20 bases left in between. CDR3 size: 18 residues. The germline CDR1 and CDR2 sequences are KGHSH and LQKENI. This chain's CDR3 is CASSPSNLSPKMNTEAFF. In DNA, the CDR3 is TGTGCCAGCTCACCTTCGAACTTGAGCCCGAAGATGAACACTGAAGCTTTCTTT.

The rearrangement links TRBV4-1 to TRBJ1-5; D unresolved. The CDR3 runs to 14 residues. Between the trimmed V and J ends, which lost 0 bases and 2 bases, there was a span of 5 bases. Germline V gives CDR1 MGHRA, CDR2 YSYEKL. CDR3 sequence reads: CASSQDFGNQPQHF. The CDR3 nucleotides are TGCGCCAGCAGCCAAGATTTCGGCAATCAGCCCCAGCATTTT.

V usage is TRBV6-5 and J usage is TRBJ1-4; weak D call: TRBD1 (6 bases). Trimming stripped 5 bases from V and 7 bases from J, with 17 bases between. The CDR3 consists of 15 residues. Per the germline V gene, CDR1 is MNHEY and CDR2 is SVGAGI. The CDR3 DNA reads TGTGCCAGCAGTCAACAAGGGGGTTGGTCTGAAAAACTGTTTTTT. This sequence encodes CASSQQGGWSEKLFF.

This chain connects TRBV7-3 to TRBJ2-3; D uncertain. Germline-derived CDR1 and CDR2 are SGHTA and FQGTGA. V was trimmed by 5 bases and J by 7 bases, leaving 13 bases between them. This CDR3 region has 13 residues. The CDR3 DNA is TGTGCCAGCAGCCCCGCGCGCTCAAATACGCAGTATTTT. Its protein is CASSPARSNTQYF.